Following are 22 T cell receptor beta chains from one sample sequenced in a study of T-cell reconstitution after alpha-beta-depleted transplantation in children. A TCRbeta library incorporating unique molecular identifiers was prepared. In TCRdb, the PCR reads were re-called with MiXCR into one record per CDR3 protein. This table has 580,000 or so distinct CDR3 sequences, 20% to 25% appearing once. The specimen comprised PBMCs, mostly from graft donor cells, sampled 360 days after TCRalphabeta/CD19-depleted stem cell transplant. The receptor source for this set is a boy in the first two years of life who had a stem cell transplant for acute myeloid leukemia, so the T cells may come from the graft donor.

This chain uses TRBV5-1 with TRBJ1-1; possibly TRBD1 for D (5 bases). Germline V gives CDR1 SGHRS, CDR2 YFSETQ. The V and J ends lost 5 bases and 1 base respectively, with 12 bases between them. The CDR3 runs 14 residues. CDR3 amino acids: CASRGGGTNTEAFF. CDR3 bases: TGCGCCAGCAGAGGAGGAGGGACGAACACTGAAGCTTTCTTT.

This clonotype was counted between two and nine times. This chain uses TRBV12-3 or TRBV12-4 with TRBJ2-3; either TRBD1 or TRBD2 may fit D (5 bases each). Between the trimmed V and J ends, which lost 2 bases and 3 bases, there was a span of 9 bases. The CDR3 is 14 amino acids. CDR3 DNA: TGTGCCAGCAGTTTAATTGGGGGAACAGATACGCAGTATTTT. It translates to CASSLIGGTDTQYF.

This clonotype appeared a few times. The chain uses TRBV18 and TRBJ2-2, with 9 bases aligning to TRBD1. The CDR3 totals 15 residues. Trimming removed 4 bases from V and 4 bases from J; junction bases left unmatched: 4. Germline V CDR1 and CDR2: KGHSH, LQKENI. This CDR3 is CASSLRTGVTGELFF. CDR3 nucleotides: TGTGCCAGCTCACTTCGGACAGGGGTCACCGGGGAGCTGTTTTTT.

The chain is built from TRBV6-1 and TRBJ2-1; D may be TRBD2 (5 bases). The CDR3 consists of 13 residues. Trimming left V 6 bases short and J 3 bases short, with 9 bases between. CDR1 is MNHNS and CDR2 is SASEGT in the germline V gene. CDR3 region: CASRRRYYNEQFF. In nucleotides, the CDR3 is TGTGCCAGCAGAAGGAGGTACTACAATGAGCAGTTCTTC.

This clonotype was counted between two and nine times. This chain joins TRBV15 and TRBJ2-5; D is ambiguous. Germline values: CDR1 LNHNV, CDR2 YYDKDF (reference sequence). V gave up 0 bases and J gave up 2 bases, with 10 bases separating them. CDR3 size: 15 residues. CDR3 sequence reads: CATSREAAGQETQYF. CDR3 sequence (DNA): TGTGCCACCAGCAGAGAGGCGGCAGGACAAGAGACCCAGTACTTC.

This clonotype occurred a few times. V is TRBV15 and J is TRBJ1-1, with D possibly being TRBD1 (5 bases). Germline V CDR1 and CDR2: LNHNV, YYDKDF (reference sequence). V lost 5 bases and J 1 base, leaving 11 bases between the germline ends. The CDR3 has 14 amino acids. CDR3 loop: CATSLRGGNTEAFF. The CDR3 nucleotides are TGTGCCACCAGCCTACGGGGGGGGAACACTGAAGCTTTCTTT.

The rearrangement links TRBV7-7 to TRBJ2-2, with 8 bases that match TRBD1. Germline V lookup: CDR1 SSHAT, CDR2 FNYEAQ (reference sequence). V shed 0 bases and J 5 bases; nucleotides not matched to a gene: 5. The CDR3 totals 16 residues. The CDR3 here is CASSLAQGALTGELFF. The CDR3 coding sequence is TGTGCCAGCAGCTTAGCGCAGGGGGCGCTTACCGGGGAGCTGTTTTTT.

This clonotype appeared a few times. The chain's CDR3 is CASSLGGQGRNTEAFF. The CDR3 nucleotides are TGTGCCAGCAGTTTAGGGGGACAGGGAAGGAACACTGAAGCTTTCTTT. This chain connects TRBV12-3 or TRBV12-4 to TRBJ1-1; 9 bases map to TRBD1. V gave up 1 base and J gave up 1 base; unmatched junction bases: 4. The CDR3 runs to 16 residues.

This clonotype was picked up a small number of times. This chain joins TRBV20-1 and TRBJ1-2; TRBD1 matches 7 bases. The trim removed 8 bases at V and 5 bases at J, leaving 20 bases unmatched. The CDR3 extends over 16 amino acids. The germline V gene encodes CDR1 DFQATT and CDR2 SNEGSKA (reference sequence). The CDR3 protein is CSPKGQRDRIEYGYTF. DNA of the CDR3: TGCAGTCCAAAAGGCCAAAGGGACAGAATAGAGTATGGCTACACCTTC.

The chain employs TRBV18 and TRBJ2-7; 10 nucleotides agree with TRBD2. The V gene end was trimmed by 8 bases and the J gene end by 2 bases; junction bases not matched to a gene: 6. The CDR3 spans 14 residues. Germline-derived CDR1 and CDR2 are KGHSH and LQKENI. The CDR3 loop reads CASHTSGVPYEQYF. CDR3 sequence (DNA): TGTGCCAGCCATACTAGCGGGGTACCCTACGAGCAGTACTTC.

The chain uses TRBV10-3 and TRBJ2-5; D is perhaps TRBD1 (6 bases). V lost 2 bases and J lost 0, with 10 bases in between. The germline V gene has CDR1 ENHRY and CDR2 SYGVKD. The CDR3 is 15 residues long. The CDR3 DNA reads as TGTGCCATCAGTGAGCCTACAGGGTACCAAGAGACCCAGTACTTC. It specifies CAISEPTGYQETQYF.

The chain recombines TRBV28 with TRBJ2-3; TRBD2 matches at 8 bases. The CDR3 covers 15 residues. The J segment lost 7 bases and the V segment lost 7 bases, leaving 13 bases of the junction unmatched. Per germline, CDR1 MDHEN and CDR2 SYDVKM. In DNA, the CDR3 is TGTGCCAGCACTACTCCCCCGGGGGGGCTAAATACGCAGTATTTT. Its translation is CASTTPPGGLNTQYF. The complete variable domain, with remaining parts taken from reference TRBV28 and TRBJ2-3, reads DVKVTQSSRYLVKRTGEKVFLECVQDMDHENMFWYRQDPGLGLRLIYFSYDVKMKEKGDIPEGYSVSREKKERFSLILESASTNQTSMYLCASTTPPGGLNTQYFGPGTRLTVL.

This chain links TRBV24-1 with TRBJ2-7, with TRBD1 as a possible D gene (5 bases). The germline V and J ends were trimmed by 5 bases and 6 bases, with 16 bases remaining between them. CDR3 length: 14 amino acids. Per germline, CDR1 KGHDR and CDR2 SFDVKD. The CDR3: CATSASRVSVEQYV. The CDR3 DNA is TGTGCCACCAGTGCTTCCAGGGTCAGCGTCGAGCAGTACGTC.

This clonotype appeared a few times. The CDR3 DNA reads TGTGCCAGCAGACGGGACAGGGGAATAGGTTCACCCCTCCACTTT. Translated, it gives CASRRDRGIGSPLHF. This rearrangement joins TRBV6-1 to TRBJ1-6; 10 bases are a match to TRBD1. Per germline, CDR1 MNHNS and CDR2 SASEGT. CDR3 length: 15 amino acids. J gave up 9 bases and V 6 bases, and 8 bases lay outside the gene matches.

This clonotype has more than one count but fewer than ten. V usage is TRBV15 and J usage is TRBJ2-1; 9 nucleotides match TRBD2. J gave up 0 bases and V 0 bases, and 3 bases lay outside the gene matches. This CDR3 comprises 17 residues. Germline V lookup: CDR1 LNHNV, CDR2 YYDKDF (reference sequence). CDR3 region: CATSRDTTSGSYNEQFF. CDR3 sequence (DNA): TGTGCCACCAGCAGAGATACGACTAGCGGCTCCTACAATGAGCAGTTCTTC. Full variable domain (remainder filled in from reference TRBV15 and TRBJ2-1): DAMVIQNPRYQVTQFGKPVTLSCSQTLNHNVMYWYQQKSSQAPKLLFHYYDKDFNNEADTPDNFQSRRPNTSFCFLDIRSPGLGDTAMYLCATSRDTTSGSYNEQFFGPGTRLTVL.

This clonotype was counted at least ten times. The V and J genes are TRBV18 and TRBJ1-1, with D tentatively TRBD1 (6 bases). V lost 2 bases, J lost 2 bases, and 12 bases lay in between. The CDR3 has 15 residues. Germline CDR1 and CDR2: KGHSH and LQKENI. CDR3: CASSPRGGPNTEAFF. The CDR3 DNA follows: TGTGCCAGCTCACCAAGGGGGGGGCCTAACACTGAAGCTTTCTTT.

This clonotype was seen a handful of times. The rearrangement joins TRBV29-1 to TRBJ2-3; a possible D gene is TRBD2 (6 bases). The CDR3 spans 15 residues. V lost 7 bases to trimming and J lost 4 bases, with 21 bases between them. The germline gives CDR1 SQVTM, CDR2 ANQGSEA. CDR3 DNA sequence: TGCAGCGCCTCCCTGGGGTGGCGGGACGCAGATACGCAGTATTTT. Amino acids: CSASLGWRDADTQYF.

The genes are TRBV28 and TRBJ2-7, with TRBD1 as a possible D gene (5 bases). Per germline, CDR1 MDHEN and CDR2 SYDVKM. V was pared by 3 bases and J by 5 bases, with 8 bases between. The length of the CDR3 is 12 residues. DNA for the CDR3: TGTGCCAGCAGTTTTTCAGGGAACGAGCAGTACGTC. Its translation: CASSFSGNEQYV.

In this sample, this clonotype turned up many times. The chain couples TRBV12-3 or TRBV12-4 to TRBJ1-4; D unclear. The CDR3 has 13 amino acids. V lost 6 bases to trimming and J lost 8 bases, with 13 bases between them. DNA of the CDR3: TGTGCCAGCAGCGGGGTCCTCGGGGAAAAACTGTTTTTT. Translated, it gives CASSGVLGEKLFF.

V is TRBV4-3 and J is TRBJ1-4; D ambiguous. Germline values: CDR1 LGHNA, CDR2 YSLEER. The V and J ends lost 0 bases and 0 bases respectively, with 11 bases between them. This CDR3 spans 17 amino acids. The CDR3 loop reads CASSQDGWGSTNEKLFF. In nucleotides, the CDR3 is TGCGCCAGCAGCCAAGATGGGTGGGGATCAACTAATGAAAAACTGTTTTTT.

The rearrangement joins TRBV12-3 or TRBV12-4 to TRBJ2-2; maybe TRBD1 (6 bases). The CDR3 is made up of 13 amino acids. V shed 6 bases and J shed 4 bases, with 9 bases lying between them. The CDR3 region has the DNA TGTGCCAGCAGCCCGACAGGCACCGGGGAGCTGTTTTTT. Residues: CASSPTGTGELFF.

The genes are TRBV6-1 and TRBJ2-2; D may be TRBD1 or TRBD2 (5 bases each). CDR1 MNHNS and CDR2 SASEGT come from the germline V gene. There are 15 residues in the CDR3. The germline V and J ends were trimmed by 5 bases and 1 base, with 11 bases remaining between them. CDR3 nucleotide sequence: TGTGCCAGCAGTAAGGGGACGGTGAACACCGGGGAGCTGTTTTTT. Translation gives CASSKGTVNTGELFF.